Below are 4 T cell receptor beta chains sequenced from a single sample in a study of regulatory T cells in long-lasting Graves disease. Library construction for TCR beta used iRepertoire HTBI primers and Arm-PCR of CDR3 regions. Each CDR3 protein is one row after TCRdb ran MiXCR on the multiplex PCR reads. Of more than 300,000 distinct CDR3 sequences listed, around 11% are singletons. Time point in this sample: newly diagnosed GD, antithyroid drugs for less than 3 months. PBMC RNA was the source of the TCR library. The same specimen was also included in a second study, on T cells in Graves' hyperthyroidism and ophthalmopathy.

Material: peripheral blood mononuclear cells (PBMCs), obtained at new diagnosis, from a patient treated with antithyroid drugs. The receptors stem from a woman younger than 35 with Graves disease.

In its sample, this clonotype was seen many times. The V gene is TRBV7-9, the J gene TRBJ1-1; D not resolved. Germline CDR1 reads SEHNR; CDR2 reads FQNEAQ (reference sequence). The length of the CDR3 is 14 residues. V shed 1 base and J shed 2 bases, with 8 bases lying between them. CDR3 DNA sequence: TGTGCCAGCAGCTTAGTGGCGTCAAACACTGAAGCTTTCTTT. It yields the protein CASSLVASNTEAFF.

In its sample, this clonotype was seen many times. The chain couples TRBV24-1 to TRBJ1-2; D is undetermined. Trimming left V 5 bases short and J 4 bases short, with 22 bases between. Germline CDR1 is KGHDR and CDR2 is SFDVKD. This CDR3 region has 17 residues. CDR3 sequence (DNA): TGTGCCACCAGTGCCTCCTCCGGATCGGGAGTCTTCTATGGCTACACCTTC. This sequence encodes CATSASSGSGVFYGYTF.

At least ten counts were recorded for this clonotype. The chain employs TRBV11-2 and TRBJ1-4; D remains unclear. Trimming removed 4 bases at V and 0 bases at J, with 9 bases between. This CDR3 has 15 residues. CDR1 is SGHAT and CDR2 is FQNNGV in the germline V gene. CDR3 sequence reads: CASSYNSATNEKLFF. CDR3 DNA: TGTGCCAGCAGCTATAATAGCGCAACTAATGAAAAACTGTTTTTT.

In this sample, this clonotype turned up many times. The chain combines TRBV6-2 or TRBV6-3 with TRBJ2-3; 11 bases align to TRBD2. The V and J ends lost 11 bases and 1 base, in that order; junction bases with no gene match: 5. This CDR3 contains 14 residues. Germline V lookup: CDR1 MNHEY, CDR2 SVGEGT. The CDR3 spells CASTTSGGTDTQYF. CDR3 nucleotide sequence: TGTGCCTCCACGACTAGCGGGGGCACAGATACGCAGTATTTT.